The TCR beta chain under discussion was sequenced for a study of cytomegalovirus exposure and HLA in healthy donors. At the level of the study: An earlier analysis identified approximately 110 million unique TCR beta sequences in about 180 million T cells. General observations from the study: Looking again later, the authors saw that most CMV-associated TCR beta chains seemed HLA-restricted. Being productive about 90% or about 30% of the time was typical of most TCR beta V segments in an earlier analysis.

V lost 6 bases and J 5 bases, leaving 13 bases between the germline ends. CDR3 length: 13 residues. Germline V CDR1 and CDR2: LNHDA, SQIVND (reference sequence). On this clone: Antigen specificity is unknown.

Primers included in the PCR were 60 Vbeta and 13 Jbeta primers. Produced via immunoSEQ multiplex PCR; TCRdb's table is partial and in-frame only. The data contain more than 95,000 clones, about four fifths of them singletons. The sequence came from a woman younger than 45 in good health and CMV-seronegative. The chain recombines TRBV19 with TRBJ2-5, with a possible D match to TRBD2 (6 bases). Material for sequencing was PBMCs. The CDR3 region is CASSYVGLETQYF. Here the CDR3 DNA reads TGTGCCAGTAGCTATGTGGGACTTGAGACCCAGTACTTC.